The rows below give T cell receptor beta chains drawn from one sample of a study of breast tumors, draining lymph nodes, adjacent tissues. TCRdb used MiXCR to reprocess the multiplex PCR reads, holding one entry per CDR3 protein. The data show 150,000 to 250,000 distinct CDR3 sequences, roughly 31% seen once. The sample consisted of axillary lymph node tissue. Receptors were obtained from a female donor with breast cancer. Some clones in this sample may be carry-over from other donors' samples. Both conserved end residues are part of each CDR3. The order of the fields is V gene, J gene, clone size, D gene, CDR3 protein, CDR3 DNA. The D gene is left open where the match is weak. Expanded clones are given a class, and other clones once, few, many or no size at all.

>TRBV14|TRBJ1-2|NA|NA
CASSQANSGSPKNYGYTF
TGTGCCAGCAGCCAAGCTAATAGCGGGAGCCCAAAAAACTATGGCTACACCTTC
>TRBV9|TRBJ2-3|NA|NA
CASSALRGTDTQYF
TGTGCCAGCAGCGCCCTAAGGGGCACAGATACGCAGTATTTT
>TRBV6-1|TRBJ2-5|few|NA
CASSEWAERETQYF
TGTGCCAGCAGTGAATGGGCCGAGCGGGAGACCCAGTACTTC
>TRBV19|TRBJ2-1|many|TRBD1
CASSWDRGSTEQFF
TGTGCCAGTAGCTGGGACAGGGGTTCTACTGAGCAGTTCTTC
>TRBV6-2/TRBV6-3|TRBJ1-3|NA|TRBD1
CASSHSGQAYSGNTIYF
TGTGCCAGCAGTCACTCCGGACAGGCTTACTCTGGAAACACCATATATTTT
>TRBV7-2|TRBJ2-3|many|NA
CASSPPGGDTQYF
TGTGCCAGCAGCCCTCCCGGGGGCGATACGCAGTATTTT
>TRBV14|TRBJ2-1|many|TRBD2
CASSQVGTSGSSSYNEQFF
TGTGCCAGCAGCCAAGTTGGGACTAGCGGGAGCAGCTCCTACAATGAGCAGTTCTTC
>TRBV7-6|TRBJ2-7|many|TRBD2
CASSLSGGSYEQYF
TGTGCCAGCAGCTTAAGCGGGGGATCCTACGAGCAGTACTTC
>TRBV30|TRBJ2-7|many|NA
CAWNSAAYEQYF
TGTGCCTGGAACTCTGCGGCTTACGAGCAGTACTTC
>TRBV2|TRBJ2-5|many|NA
CARGGSTRETQYF
TGTGCCAGAGGGGGGTCCACCAGGGAGACCCAGTACTTC
>TRBV24-1|TRBJ1-2|many|NA
CATSGQKMEGYTF
TGTGCCACCAGTGGCCAGAAGATGGAGGGCTACACCTTC
>TRBV5-1|TRBJ2-5|few|TRBD1
CASSLGTVQDTQYF
TGCGCCAGCAGCCTCGGGACAGTACAAGACACCCAGTACTTC
>TRBV18|TRBJ1-3|few|NA
CASSPATPTSSGNTIYF
TGTGCCAGCTCACCAGCTACACCTACATCCTCTGGAAACACCATATATTTT
>TRBV5-4|TRBJ2-1|many|TRBD2
CASSSGLAGDDEQFF
TGTGCCAGCAGCTCAGGACTAGCGGGAGACGATGAGCAGTTCTTC
>TRBV20-1|TRBJ2-7|NA|TRBD2
CSARASTSGGLSYEQYF
TGCAGTGCTAGAGCTTCGACTAGCGGGGGCCTCTCCTACGAGCAGTACTTC
>TRBV20-1|TRBJ1-1|NA|NA
CSASKQGLEAFF
TGCAGTGCTAGCAAGCAGGGTCTTGAAGCTTTCTTT
>TRBV5-1|TRBJ2-5|many|NA
CASSFRGWQETQYF
TGCGCCAGCAGCTTTCGAGGCTGGCAAGAGACCCAGTACTTC
>TRBV24-1|TRBJ2-3|many|TRBD1
CATSDPGQSTDTQYF
TGTGCCACCAGTGACCCGGGACAGAGCACAGATACGCAGTATTTT
>TRBV2|TRBJ1-1|NA|TRBD1
CASGDRGADTEAFF
TGTGCCAGCGGGGACAGGGGGGCGGACACTGAAGCTTTCTTT
>TRBV14|TRBJ1-3|many|TRBD1
CASSPQGARGNTIYF
TGTGCCAGCAGCCCACAGGGGGCGCGTGGAAACACCATATATTTT
>TRBV2|TRBJ1-2|many|NA
CASKFGQGPNYGYTF
TGTGCCAGCAAGTTCGGGCAGGGGCCTAACTATGGCTACACCTTC
>TRBV4-1|TRBJ2-3|many|NA
CASSHGLGGGADTQYF
TGCGCCAGCAGCCACGGACTAGGAGGGGGGGCTGATACGCAGTATTTT
>TRBV5-5|TRBJ2-1|many|NA
CASSLVTTPGNEQFF
TGTGCCAGCAGCTTGGTGACTACCCCCGGGAATGAGCAGTTCTTC
>TRBV5-6|TRBJ1-5|many|NA
CASSLGMGLQHF
TGTGCCAGCAGCTTGGGAATGGGACTCCAGCATTTT
>TRBV19|TRBJ2-1|many|TRBD2
CASSIGLALTNEQFF
TGTGCCAGTAGTATAGGACTAGCGTTAACCAATGAGCAGTTCTTC
>TRBV15|TRBJ2-1|many|NA
CATSRAGENNEQFF
TGTGCCACCAGCAGAGCGGGAGAGAACAATGAGCAGTTCTTC
>TRBV6-1|TRBJ2-5|many|NA
CASNVGTFQETQYF
TGTGCCAGCAACGTCGGGACTTTCCAAGAGACCCAGTACTTC
>TRBV30|TRBJ2-7|many|TRBD1
CAWTRGQGSYEQYF
TGTGCCTGGACCCGCGGACAGGGCTCCTACGAGCAGTACTTC
>TRBV6-5|TRBJ1-2|many|TRBD1
CASSQNRGYGYTF
TGTGCCAGCAGTCAAAACAGGGGGTATGGCTACACCTTC
>TRBV12-3/TRBV12-4|TRBJ2-6|NA|TRBD1
CASSLRGQISGANVLTF
TGTGCCAGCAGTTTGAGGGGACAGATCTCTGGGGCCAACGTCCTGACTTTC
>TRBV30|TRBJ1-4|few|NA
CAWSANFRDSSRIYEKLFF
TGTGCCTGGAGTGCTAATTTCCGGGACTCTAGCCGGATATATGAAAAACTGTTTTTT
>TRBV20-1|TRBJ1-2|many|NA
CSASLDTNYGYTF
TGCAGTGCTAGTCTGGACACTAACTATGGCTACACCTTC